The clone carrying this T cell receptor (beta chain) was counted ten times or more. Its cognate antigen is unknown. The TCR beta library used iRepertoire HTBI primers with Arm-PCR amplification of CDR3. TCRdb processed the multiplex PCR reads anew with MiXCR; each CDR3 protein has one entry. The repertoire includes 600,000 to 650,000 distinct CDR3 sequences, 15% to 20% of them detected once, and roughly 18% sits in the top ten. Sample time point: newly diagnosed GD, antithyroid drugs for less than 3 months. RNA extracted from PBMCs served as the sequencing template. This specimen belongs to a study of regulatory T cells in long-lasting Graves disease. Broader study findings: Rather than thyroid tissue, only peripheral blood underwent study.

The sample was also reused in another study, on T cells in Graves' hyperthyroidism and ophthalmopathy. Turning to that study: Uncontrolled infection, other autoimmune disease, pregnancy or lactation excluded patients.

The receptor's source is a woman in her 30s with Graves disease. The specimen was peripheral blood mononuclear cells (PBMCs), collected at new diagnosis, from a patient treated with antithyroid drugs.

This CDR3 is CASTPRLLGGITYEQYF. CDR3 in DNA: TGTGCCAGCACCCCCCGATTATTGGGGGGAATTACCTACGAGCAGTACTTC. The chain recombines TRBV6-1 with TRBJ2-7; tentative D call: TRBD2 (6 bases). Per germline, CDR1 MNHNS and CDR2 SASEGT. This CDR3 is built from 17 residues. Deletions cut 7 bases from V and 2 bases from J, with 24 bases between.